Listed below are T cell receptor beta chains from one sample, sequenced in a study of T cell responses to AZD1222 COVID-19 vaccine. The table came from immunoSEQ multiplex PCR; TCRdb's copy has only in-frame clones and leaves some out. The repertoire has 150,000 or so clones, about 86% of them found once; the top ten carry about 5.1%. Sequencing used peripheral blood, obtained on day 0 of MenACWY control vaccination. Receptors originate from an adult in good health. CDR3s include the opening cysteine and the closing phenylalanine or tryptophan. A D gene is named only where the DNA matches it firmly. Only some rows state a clone size, as once, few, many or a class for expanded clones.

clone_size: NA
d_call: NA
v_call: TRBV9
j_call: TRBJ1-3
cdr3_nt: TGTGCCAGCAGCGTGGGGGCGAGAAACACCATATATTTT
cdr3_aa: CASSVGARNTIYF

clone_size: NA
d_call: NA
v_call: TRBV19
j_call: TRBJ2-3
cdr3_nt: TGTGCCGGAACAGAGCTTGGGACTGCCTCCACAGATACGCAGTATTTT
cdr3_aa: CAGTELGTASTDTQYF

clone_size: few
d_call: NA
v_call: TRBV11-2
j_call: TRBJ1-3
cdr3_nt: TGTGCCAGCTCAGGAAACACCATATATTTT
cdr3_aa: CASSGNTIYF

clone_size: NA
d_call: NA
v_call: TRBV7-2
j_call: TRBJ1-4
cdr3_nt: TGTGCCAGCAGCTTAAGGAATGAAAAACTGTTTTTT
cdr3_aa: CASSLRNEKLFF

clone_size: NA
d_call: NA
v_call: TRBV28
j_call: TRBJ1-4
cdr3_nt: TGTGCCAGCCGGGGCTGGGGACAAAATGAAAAACTGTTTTTT
cdr3_aa: CASRGWGQNEKLFF

clone_size: NA
d_call: NA
v_call: TRBV11-3
j_call: TRBJ1-2
cdr3_nt: TGTGCCAGCAGCTTAGGGGGGCGCGGCTATGGCTACACCTTC
cdr3_aa: CASSLGGRGYGYTF

clone_size: NA
d_call: TRBD1
v_call: TRBV5-1
j_call: TRBJ2-3
cdr3_nt: TGCGCCAGCAGCTTGGGGGCAGGGGGTCCCTTCACAGATACGCAGTATTTT
cdr3_aa: CASSLGAGGPFTDTQYF

clone_size: NA
d_call: NA
v_call: TRBV28
j_call: TRBJ2-1
cdr3_nt: TGTGCCAGCAGTTTAGACGGGCGCCCGAACAATGAGCAGTTCTTC
cdr3_aa: CASSLDGRPNNEQFF

clone_size: NA
d_call: NA
v_call: TRBV7-9
j_call: TRBJ1-6
cdr3_nt: TGTGCCAGCACGGGGGAGGGTGCTCCCCTCCACTTT
cdr3_aa: CASTGEGAPLHF

clone_size: NA
d_call: TRBD1
v_call: TRBV12-3/TRBV12-4
j_call: TRBJ2-3
cdr3_nt: TGTGCCAGCAGTTTCGGGACAGGGGAGTATTTT
cdr3_aa: CASSFGTGEYF

clone_size: few
d_call: TRBD1
v_call: TRBV15
j_call: TRBJ1-1
cdr3_nt: TGTGCCACCAGCAGAGGGGGACAGGAGGGCCCTGAAGCTTTCTTT
cdr3_aa: CATSRGGQEGPEAFF

clone_size: NA
d_call: NA
v_call: TRBV19
j_call: TRBJ2-2
cdr3_nt: TGTGCCAGTAGTATAGCGGCAGGGTCTGAGGAGCTGTTTTTT
cdr3_aa: CASSIAAGSEELFF

clone_size: once
d_call: TRBD1
v_call: TRBV6-5
j_call: TRBJ1-5
cdr3_nt: TGTGCCAGCAGCCCGGGACAGGTGCCAGGTCAGCCCCAGCATTTT
cdr3_aa: CASSPGQVPGQPQHF

clone_size: once
d_call: NA
v_call: TRBV29-1
j_call: TRBJ2-3
cdr3_nt: TGCAGCGCTGAGGGGGGGCACAGGGGCACAGATACGCAGTATTTT
cdr3_aa: CSAEGGHRGTDTQYF

clone_size: NA
d_call: TRBD1
v_call: TRBV7-6
j_call: TRBJ1-5
cdr3_nt: TGTGCCAGCAGTTCCGGAGGGACAGGGGGCAATCAGCCCCAGCATTTT
cdr3_aa: CASSSGGTGGNQPQHF

clone_size: NA
d_call: NA
v_call: TRBV27
j_call: TRBJ2-7
cdr3_nt: TGTGCCAGCAGTCCAACAGGGACCTCCTACGAGCAGTACTTC
cdr3_aa: CASSPTGTSYEQYF

clone_size: NA
d_call: TRBD1
v_call: TRBV19
j_call: TRBJ1-2
cdr3_nt: TGTGCCAGTAGTCCGAGACAGGGGGGAAGCGGCTACACCTTC
cdr3_aa: CASSPRQGGSGYTF

clone_size: NA
d_call: TRBD1
v_call: TRBV11-3
j_call: TRBJ2-3
cdr3_nt: TGTGCCAGCAGCCCCCGTTCGCGGGCAGGGGGTTTTGGCGATACGCAGTATTTT
cdr3_aa: CASSPRSRAGGFGDTQYF

clone_size: NA
d_call: NA
v_call: TRBV7-6
j_call: TRBJ1-6
cdr3_nt: TGTGCCAGCAGCCCGTTGACCCGCGGAGGTAATTCACCCCTCCACTTT
cdr3_aa: CASSPLTRGGNSPLHF

clone_size: once
d_call: TRBD2
v_call: TRBV5-6
j_call: TRBJ2-3
cdr3_nt: TGTGCCAGCAGCTTCCCGGGACTAGCGACCACGCAGTATTTT
cdr3_aa: CASSFPGLATTQYF

clone_size: NA
d_call: NA
v_call: TRBV7-3
j_call: TRBJ2-1
cdr3_nt: TGTGCCAGCAGCTTAGATTGGATGAATGAGCAGTTCTTC
cdr3_aa: CASSLDWMNEQFF

clone_size: NA
d_call: NA
v_call: TRBV2
j_call: TRBJ1-6
cdr3_nt: TGTGCCAGCAGTGAAACCAATTCACCCCTCCACTTT
cdr3_aa: CASSETNSPLHF

clone_size: NA
d_call: TRBD1
v_call: TRBV29-1
j_call: TRBJ1-2
cdr3_nt: TGCAGCGTTGACGGGGTTAGGGGGACAGGGGGCGGCTACACCTTC
cdr3_aa: CSVDGVRGTGGGYTF

clone_size: NA
d_call: NA
v_call: TRBV10-3
j_call: TRBJ2-7
cdr3_nt: TGTGCCATCAGTGGGGTACAGAGCTCCTACGAGCAGTACTTC
cdr3_aa: CAISGVQSSYEQYF

clone_size: NA
d_call: NA
v_call: TRBV5-4
j_call: TRBJ1-2
cdr3_nt: TGTGCCAGCAGCGCCGGGGGCCACAGGGATGATGGCTACACCTTC
cdr3_aa: CASSAGGHRDDGYTF

clone_size: NA
d_call: TRBD1
v_call: TRBV6-5
j_call: TRBJ1-5
cdr3_nt: TGTGCCAGCAAACCGGGACAGGGAAGCAATCAGCCCCAGCATTTT
cdr3_aa: CASKPGQGSNQPQHF

clone_size: few
d_call: NA
v_call: TRBV7-9
j_call: TRBJ2-7
cdr3_nt: TGTGCCAGCAGCTTCCAGGGGCGCTACGAGCAGTACTTC
cdr3_aa: CASSFQGRYEQYF

clone_size: NA
d_call: TRBD1
v_call: TRBV6-5
j_call: TRBJ1-2
cdr3_nt: TGTGCCAGCAGTTACAGACAGGGGAGTGGCTACACCTTC
cdr3_aa: CASSYRQGSGYTF

clone_size: few
d_call: NA
v_call: TRBV6-1
j_call: TRBJ1-3
cdr3_nt: TGTGCCAGCAGTGAAGTCCAGCCTGCTGGAAACACCATATATTTT
cdr3_aa: CASSEVQPAGNTIYF

clone_size: NA
d_call: NA
v_call: TRBV4-1
j_call: TRBJ2-7
cdr3_nt: TGCGCCAGCAGCCAAGACCGGCGGCAGGGCTTATCCTACGAGCAGTACTTC
cdr3_aa: CASSQDRRQGLSYEQYF

clone_size: NA
d_call: NA
v_call: TRBV30
j_call: TRBJ1-3
cdr3_nt: TGTGCCTGGAGACCTCATCCGCGGGGTAGAGCGGGAAACACCATATATTTT
cdr3_aa: CAWRPHPRGRAGNTIYF

clone_size: NA
d_call: NA
v_call: TRBV6-1
j_call: TRBJ1-5
cdr3_nt: TGTGCCAGCAGTGAAGCGCTTCGGGCGGCAAACCTCAATCAGCCCCAGCATTTT
cdr3_aa: CASSEALRAANLNQPQHF

clone_size: few
d_call: NA
v_call: TRBV7-3
j_call: TRBJ1-2
cdr3_nt: TGTGCCAGCAGCTTAAATTCCGGGCCCTATGGCTACACCTTC
cdr3_aa: CASSLNSGPYGYTF

clone_size: NA
d_call: NA
v_call: TRBV5-8
j_call: TRBJ1-2
cdr3_nt: TGTGCCAGCAGCAGAAGAGGTTATGGCTACACCTTC
cdr3_aa: CASSRRGYGYTF

clone_size: once
d_call: NA
v_call: TRBV9
j_call: TRBJ1-1
cdr3_nt: TGTGCCAGCAGCCCCCTGGTAGGGGGTAACACTGAAGCTTTCTTT
cdr3_aa: CASSPLVGGNTEAFF

clone_size: NA
d_call: NA
v_call: TRBV7-8
j_call: TRBJ1-1
cdr3_nt: TGTGCCAGCAGCTTAGGGGAAACTGAAGCTTTCTTT
cdr3_aa: CASSLGETEAFF

clone_size: NA
d_call: NA
v_call: TRBV6-9
j_call: TRBJ2-3
cdr3_nt: TGTGCCAGCAGTTATGGGTTACTAGTGGCGCAGTATTTT
cdr3_aa: CASSYGLLVAQYF

clone_size: NA
d_call: TRBD2
v_call: TRBV4-3
j_call: TRBJ2-3
cdr3_nt: TGCGCCAGCAGCCAACCGGGACTAGGGACAGATACGCAGTATTTT
cdr3_aa: CASSQPGLGTDTQYF

clone_size: NA
d_call: TRBD2
v_call: TRBV6-1
j_call: TRBJ2-1
cdr3_nt: TGTGCCAGCAGGGAAGGTATCGGGACTAGTCGGGCTGAGCAGTTCTTC
cdr3_aa: CASREGIGTSRAEQFF

clone_size: NA
d_call: NA
v_call: TRBV4-1
j_call: TRBJ1-1
cdr3_nt: TGCGCCAGCAGCCAAGATGTAGGGGGTAAGGCTGAAGCTTTCTTT
cdr3_aa: CASSQDVGGKAEAFF

clone_size: once
d_call: TRBD1
v_call: TRBV5-4
j_call: TRBJ1-4
cdr3_nt: TGTGCCAGCAGTCTTACCGGGACAGGGGGAGAAAAACTGTTTTTT
cdr3_aa: CASSLTGTGGEKLFF